The 11 T cell receptor beta chains in this list originate from one sample, sequenced in a study of regulatory T cells in long-lasting Graves disease. This sample's time point: newly diagnosed GD, antithyroid drugs for less than 3 months. The TCR library was made from RNA that had been extracted from PBMCs in TRIzol. iRepertoire HTBI primers and Arm-PCR of CDR3 regions built TCR beta libraries. TCRdb called the multiplex PCR reads again in MiXCR, with one record for every CDR3 protein. This table holds about 560,000 distinct CDR3 sequences, 15% to 20% found once. These sequences were also reported in another study, on T cells in Graves' hyperthyroidism and ophthalmopathy.

The material sequenced was peripheral blood mononuclear cells (PBMCs), taken at new diagnosis, from a patient treated with antithyroid drugs. These receptor sequences come from a man aged 18 to 30 with Graves disease.

There are many counts of this clonotype. The gene calls are TRBV27 and TRBJ1-5; 9 nucleotides match TRBD1. V trimming: 6 bases; J trimming: 2 bases; junction bases outside the gene matches: 5. The length of the CDR3 is 15 residues. Germline V gives CDR1 MNHEY, CDR2 SMNVEV (reference sequence). Here the CDR3 DNA reads TGTGCCAGCAGGACAGGGGGGATTGGCAATCAGCCCCAGCATTTT. Residues: CASRTGGIGNQPQHF.

This clonotype was detected many times. The chain uses TRBV3-1 and TRBJ2-3; 8 positions match TRBD2. The CDR3 extends over 13 amino acids. After removal of 3 bases from V and 10 bases from J, the junction contained 6 bases not matched to a gene. Germline CDR1 and CDR2: LGHDT and YNNKEL (reference sequence). The CDR3 DNA reads TGTGCCAGCAGCCACGACCGACTAGCGCCGCAGTATTTT. Its protein product is CASSHDRLAPQYF.

This clonotype was picked up many times. V and J are TRBV6-1 and TRBJ2-7, with a tentative D call TRBD2 (6 bases). The CDR3 sequence is 14 residues long. From germline, CDR1 is MNHNS and CDR2 SASEGT. V lost 5 bases and J 1 base, leaving 12 bases between the germline ends. The CDR3 region is CASSPQRVSYEQYF. The CDR3 DNA sequence: TGTGCCAGCAGTCCCCAGCGGGTATCCTACGAGCAGTACTTC.

This clonotype was observed a handful of times. The J gene is TRBJ2-7, the V gene TRBV20-1; no definite D call. The V gene's germline CDR1 is DFQATT and CDR2 SNEGSKA (reference sequence). The CDR3 spans 13 residues. V lost 3 bases to trimming and J lost 0 bases, with 9 bases between them. CDR3 amino acids: CSASVRSSYEQYF. The CDR3 DNA reads as TGCAGTGCTAGTGTACGAAGCTCCTACGAGCAGTACTTC.

V usage is TRBV9 and J usage is TRBJ1-2; no reliable D call. The CDR3 is 13 amino acids. Germline-derived CDR1 and CDR2 are SGDLS and YYNGEE. V was trimmed by 3 bases and J by 0 bases, leaving 6 bases between them. CDR3 in amino acids: CASSGPTNYGYTF. The CDR3 DNA follows: TGTGCCAGCAGCGGACCGACTAACTATGGCTACACCTTC.

This clonotype was found many times. V is TRBV6-1 and J is TRBJ2-5; D might be TRBD1 (6 bases). Germline V CDR1 and CDR2: MNHNS, SASEGT. The CDR3 totals 14 residues. V lost 5 bases, J lost 1 base, and 11 bases lay in between. CDR3 sequence reads: CASSLDRLQETQYF. The CDR3 nucleotides read TGTGCCAGCAGTCTCGACAGGCTCCAAGAGACCCAGTACTTC.

The V call is TRBV12-3 or TRBV12-4, the J call TRBJ2-5; no clear D. The CDR3 covers 14 residues. Trimming removed 3 bases at V and 1 base at J, with 9 bases between. The CDR3 nucleotides read TGTGCCAGCAGTTTCCCGACAATCCAAGAGACCCAGTACTTC. Translated, it gives CASSFPTIQETQYF.

This clonotype appeared many times. The J gene is TRBJ2-7, the V gene TRBV6-5; the match to TRBD1 covers 8 bases. Germline values: CDR1 MNHEY, CDR2 SVGAGI. V was pared by 2 bases and J by 6 bases, with 6 bases of the junction left unmatched. The CDR3 extends over 14 amino acids. CDR3 DNA sequence: TGTGCCAGCAGTTACGACCCAGGGGGCATCGAGCAGTACTTC. Amino acids: CASSYDPGGIEQYF.

This clonotype showed up many times. This sequence joins TRBV20-1 and TRBJ2-7; 9 bases are a match to TRBD1. The CDR3 is 15 amino acids. V lost 5 bases and J lost 7; bases outside the gene matches: 15. Germline CDR1 is DFQATT and CDR2 is SNEGSKA (reference sequence). The CDR3 is CSAPNPGQGSGEQYF. The CDR3 DNA reads TGCAGTGCTCCCAACCCGGGACAGGGATCGGGGGAGCAGTACTTC.

This clonotype has at least ten counts. This chain uses TRBV5-1 with TRBJ1-1; the D gene is possibly TRBD1 (5 bases). The CDR3 totals 14 residues. In germline, CDR1 is SGHRS, CDR2 YFSETQ. Trimming removed 0 bases from V and 3 bases from J, with 9 bases in between. The CDR3 bases are TGCGCCAGCAGCTTGGCCGACAGCTACACTGAAGCTTTCTTT. Translating gives CASSLADSYTEAFF.

CDR3: CASSDSGRLETQYF. The CDR3 DNA sequence: TGTGCCAGCAGCGACAGCGGGAGGCTGGAGACCCAGTACTTC. V gene TRBV9 combines with J gene TRBJ2-5; TRBD2 matches 9 bases. The CDR3 consists of 14 residues. After removal of 3 bases from V and 5 bases from J, the junction contained 5 bases not matched to a gene. Germline lookup yields CDR1 SGDLS and CDR2 YYNGEE.